The 25 T cell receptor beta chains below all came from one sample that was sequenced in a study of T cells in Graves' hyperthyroidism and ophthalmopathy. RNA transcripts yielded amplified TCR beta CDR3 regions. When the TCR CDR3 underwent first-round RT-PCR, the HTBI primer set was used. Each CDR3 protein gets one entry after TCRdb re-called the multiplex PCR reads with MiXCR. The sample lists 450,000 to 650,000 distinct CDR3 sequences; around 20% were seen once. Sequenced sample: blood. The receptors originated from a young man with Graves' hyperthyroidism.

This clonotype has a count of ten or more. The genes are TRBV6-4 and TRBJ2-2, with D perhaps matching TRBD1 or TRBD2 (5 bases each). Germline CDR1 and CDR2: MRHNA and SNTAGT. Trimming cost V 5 bases and J 1 base, with 26 bases left between them. The CDR3 covers 20 residues. The CDR3 DNA sequence: TGTGCCAGCAGTCGCCAAATTCCGGGACCGAACATCGGGAACACCGGGGAGCTGTTTTTT. Translation: CASSRQIPGPNIGNTGELFF.

This clonotype was observed at least ten times. The rearrangement joins TRBV28 to TRBJ1-1; tentative D call: TRBD1 (6 bases). Germline CDR1 MDHEN, CDR2 SYDVKM. The germline V and J ends were trimmed by 6 bases and 6 bases, with 11 bases remaining between them. The CDR3 sequence is 12 residues long. CDR3 protein: CASSPGQSEAFF. CDR3 nucleotide sequence: TGTGCCAGCAGCCCAGGACAGTCTGAAGCTTTCTTT.

This clonotype was counted ten times or more. Compared with germline, one end of the junction differs, possibly owing to a read error. The chain is built from TRBV12-3 or TRBV12-4 and TRBJ2-5; D possibly uses TRBD1 or TRBD2 (5 bases each). The CDR3 has 15 residues. Here the CDR3 reads CASTLRGAGREAQYF. As DNA, the CDR3 is TGTGCCAGCACCCTACGAGGGGCAGGGAGAGAGGCCCAGTACTTC.

The chain joins TRBV5-1 to TRBJ2-5; a weak D match, TRBD2 (5 bases). Germline V gene sequence: CDR1 SGHRS, CDR2 YFSETQ. The CDR3 runs 15 residues. V lost 2 bases to trimming and J lost 3 bases, with 14 bases between them. This CDR3 reads CASSFLRGVKETQYF. CDR3 nucleotide sequence: TGCGCCAGCAGCTTCTTACGGGGAGTTAAAGAGACCCAGTACTTC. The full variable domain, its missing parts supplied by reference TRBV5-1 and TRBJ2-5, is KAGVTQTPRYLIKTRGQQVTLSCSPISGHRSVSWYQQTPGQGLQFLFEYFSETQRNKGNFPGRFSGRQFSNSRSEMNVSTLELGDSALYLCASSFLRGVKETQYFGPGTRLLVL.

There are a few counts of this clonotype. The chain has TRBV20-1 and TRBJ2-1, with a tentative D call TRBD2 (5 bases). This CDR3 has 16 residues. CDR1 and CDR2 from the germline V gene are DFQATT and SNEGSKA (reference sequence). V lost 4 bases and J 0 bases, leaving 16 bases between the germline ends. The CDR3 spells CSANPDLGSSYNEQFF. As DNA, the CDR3 is TGCAGTGCTAACCCGGACTTGGGCAGCTCCTACAATGAGCAGTTCTTC.

Regarding this clonotype: A read error may explain this, as a much larger clone is one base away. The genes are TRBV12-5 and TRBJ2-5; 9 bases match TRBD1. The CDR3 runs 15 residues. CDR1 is LGHNT and CDR2 is FRNRAP in the germline V gene. The junction had 8 bases not matched to a gene; V was cut back by 5 bases and J by 4 bases. In nucleotides, the CDR3 is TGTGCTAGTGGTACCAGGACAGGGGAAGGAGAGACCCAGTACTTC. Its translation: CASGTRTGEGETQYF.

The table lists this clonotype with many counts. The chain recombines TRBV6-1 with TRBJ2-7, with D possibly matching TRBD2 (7 bases). Looked up from germline, CDR1 is MNHNS and CDR2 is SASEGT. Trimming cost V 4 bases and J 6 bases, with 13 bases left between them. The CDR3 sequence is 13 residues long. In nucleotides, the CDR3 is TGTGCCAGCAGTGCGGGGGGCCTGGGCGAGCAGTACTTC. This translates into CASSAGGLGEQYF.

This clonotype was seen at least ten times. The rearrangement links TRBV6-2 or TRBV6-3 to TRBJ1-2, with D tentatively TRBD1 (5 bases). V was clipped by 0 bases and J by 8 bases, with 13 bases between them. Germline V gene lookup returns CDR1 MNHEY and CDR2 SVGEGT. The CDR3 runs 14 residues. The CDR3 protein is CASSYSNPGSGYTF. CDR3 DNA: TGTGCCAGCAGTTACTCGAATCCAGGGAGCGGCTACACCTTC.

This clonotype was seen many times. The V gene is TRBV28, the J gene TRBJ1-5; the match to TRBD1 covers 7 bases. The germline gives CDR1 MDHEN, CDR2 SYDVKM. The trim removed 3 bases at V and 5 bases at J, leaving 7 bases unmatched. The CDR3 spans 15 residues. The CDR3 region is CASSFDVTGDQPQHF. DNA for the CDR3: TGTGCCAGCAGTTTCGACGTAACAGGGGATCAGCCCCAGCATTTT.

This clonotype occurred many times. The chain has TRBV2 and TRBJ2-5; 9 bases agree with TRBD2. Germline V lookup: CDR1 SNHLY, CDR2 FYNNEI. After removal of 3 bases from V and 2 bases from J, the junction contained 7 bases not matched to a gene. The CDR3 consists of 16 residues. The CDR3 loop reads CASSDLLAGLQETQYF. The DNA for the CDR3 is TGTGCCAGCAGTGATCTGCTAGCGGGGTTGCAAGAGACCCAGTACTTC.

The chain combines TRBV19 with TRBJ2-7; D is possibly TRBD1 or TRBD2 (5 bases each). Trimming left V 5 bases short and J 4 bases short, with 18 bases between. The germline V gene encodes CDR1 LNHDA and CDR2 SQIVND (reference sequence). The CDR3 has 15 amino acids. CDR3 coding DNA: TGTGCCAGTAGTTCCCCCCGGGACGGACGATACGAGCAGTACTTC. Its translation: CASSSPRDGRYEQYF.

The chain links TRBV6-1 to TRBJ2-7, with 12 bases lining up with TRBD2. Per the germline V gene, CDR1 is MNHNS and CDR2 is SASEGT. This CDR3 contains 14 residues. The V gene end was trimmed by 4 bases and the J gene end by 5 bases; junction bases not matched to a gene: 3. CDR3 residues: CASSASGRAHEQYF. CDR3 nucleotide sequence: TGTGCCAGCAGTGCTAGCGGGAGGGCCCACGAGCAGTACTTC.

This clonotype was counted many times. This chain connects TRBV28 to TRBJ1-2, with D maybe TRBD1 (5 bases). V gave up 5 bases and J gave up 2 bases, with 12 bases separating them. CDR3 size: 14 residues. Germline loops: CDR1 MDHEN, CDR2 SYDVKM. The CDR3, as DNA: TGTGCCAGCAGTGAGACGGGGACGAACTATGGCTACACCTTC. Amino acid sequence: CASSETGTNYGYTF.

This clonotype came up many times. The rearrangement joins TRBV19 to TRBJ1-2, with D possibly being TRBD1 (6 bases). V was shortened by 4 bases and J by 4 bases, with 19 bases between the two germline ends. This CDR3 has 16 residues. Germline V gene lookup returns CDR1 LNHDA and CDR2 SQIVND (reference sequence). CDR3 nucleotide sequence: TGTGCCAGTAGTACCGTAACAGGGACGGGGCTCTATGGCTACACCTTC. This encodes CASSTVTGTGLYGYTF.

There are many counts of this clonotype. This chain joins TRBV12-3 or TRBV12-4 and TRBJ2-7, with TRBD2 matching over 7 bases. The CDR3 runs to 14 residues. V trimming: 6 bases; J trimming: 1 base; junction bases outside the gene matches: 6. In nucleotides, the CDR3 is TGTGCCAGCAGGCCGGGACTATCATCCTACGAGCAGTACTTC. As protein: CASRPGLSSYEQYF.

This clonotype was counted only a few times. The chain is built from TRBV5-1 and TRBJ2-7; 9 nucleotides align to TRBD1. The germline V gene has CDR1 SGHRS and CDR2 YFSETQ. The trim removed 2 bases at V and 6 bases at J, leaving 6 bases unmatched. The CDR3 totals 14 residues. The DNA for the CDR3 is TGCGCCAGCAGCTTACGGGACAGGGCCTTCGAGCAGTACTTC. Translating it yields CASSLRDRAFEQYF. The full variable domain, its missing parts supplied by reference TRBV5-1 and TRBJ2-7, is KAGVTQTPRYLIKTRGQQVTLSCSPISGHRSVSWYQQTPGQGLQFLFEYFSETQRNKGNFPGRFSGRQFSNSRSEMNVSTLELGDSALYLCASSLRDRAFEQYFGPGTRLTVT.

The chain uses TRBV20-1 and TRBJ2-7, with D tentatively TRBD1 (5 bases). Germline CDR1 DFQATT, CDR2 SNEGSKA (reference sequence). Trimming took 2 bases from V and 5 from J, leaving 13 bases between them. The CDR3 totals 13 residues. CDR3 in amino acids: CSARWQGSHEQYF. Written as DNA, the CDR3 is TGCAGTGCTAGATGGCAGGGTTCGCACGAGCAGTACTTC.

Of note for this clonotype: A much larger clone is a single base away; this may be a read error. This chain joins TRBV29-1 and TRBJ1-2; 8 bases line up with TRBD1. The CDR3 is 16 residues long. The germline CDR1 and CDR2 sequences are SQVTM and ANQGSEA. The DNA for the CDR3 is TGCATCGTGGCGGACAGGGTGGACTGGGTAGCGGATGGCTACACCTTC. Protein sequence: CIVADRVDWVADGYTF.

This clonotype occurred many times. The CDR3 coding sequence is TGTGCCAGTAGTACCGACAGGCTAACTACGGAGCAGTACTTC. Protein sequence: CASSTDRLTTEQYF. The chain is built from TRBV19 and TRBJ2-7; D possibly corresponds to TRBD1 (6 bases). The ends were cut back, 4 bases at V and 7 bases at J, with 17 bases in the middle. This CDR3 region has 14 residues. Germline assignment: CDR1 LNHDA and CDR2 SQIVND (reference sequence). The full variable domain, in which reference TRBV19 and TRBJ2-7 provide the parts outside the CDR3, is DGGITQSPKYLFRKEGQNVTLSCEQNLNHDAMYWYRQDPGQGLRLIYYSQIVNDFQKGDIAEGYSVSREKKESFPLTVTSAQKNPTAFYLCASSTDRLTTEQYFGPGTRLTVT.

The rearrangement links TRBV9 to TRBJ2-7; maybe TRBD2 (6 bases). The CDR3 consists of 14 residues. CDR1 SGDLS and CDR2 YYNGEE come from the germline V gene. V lost 3 bases and J lost 2, with 12 bases in between. The chain's CDR3 is CASSERDFAYEQYF. DNA of the CDR3: TGTGCCAGCAGCGAGAGGGACTTCGCCTACGAGCAGTACTTC.

Many counts were recorded for this clonotype. The chain has TRBV19 and TRBJ2-7; D is perhaps TRBD1 (5 bases). The germline V and J ends were trimmed by 4 bases and 0 bases, with 10 bases remaining between them. This CDR3 has 14 amino acids. CDR1 and CDR2 (germline): LNHDA, SQIVND (reference sequence). CDR3 in DNA: TGTGCCAGTAGTACCTCGGACATCTCCTACGAGCAGTACTTC. Its protein is CASSTSDISYEQYF.

This chain links TRBV28 with TRBJ2-2, with D unresolved. Germline CDR1 reads MDHEN; CDR2 reads SYDVKM. CDR3 length: 13 residues. Trimming pared 7 bases from V and 8 bases from J, leaving 14 bases between. The CDR3 reads CASNLRTPGELFF. In DNA, the CDR3 is TGTGCCAGCAATCTAAGAACTCCAGGGGAGCTGTTTTTT.

This clonotype was found many times. This chain links TRBV2 with TRBJ1-1, with D uncertain. Per germline, CDR1 SNHLY and CDR2 FYNNEI. This CDR3 has 13 amino acids. V shed 7 bases and J shed 4 bases, with 13 bases lying between them. CDR3: CASMTGSGTEAFF. The CDR3 nucleotides read TGTGCCAGCATGACGGGGTCGGGCACTGAAGCTTTCTTT.

This clonotype was recorded many times. The chain recombines TRBV30 with TRBJ1-5; TRBD1 matches at 10 bases. The V gene end was trimmed by 0 bases and the J gene end by 6 bases; junction bases not matched to a gene: 5. Germline-derived CDR1 and CDR2 are GTSNPN and SVGIG (reference sequence). CDR3 length equals 15 residues. CDR3 sequence (DNA): TGTGCCTGGAGTGTAGGGACAGGGGCGAGTCAGCCCCAGCATTTT. Protein product: CAWSVGTGASQPQHF.

This chain links TRBV7-8 with TRBJ2-7; tentative D call: TRBD1 (5 bases). V was clipped by 0 bases and J by 5 bases, with 11 bases between them. The CDR3 spans 14 residues. Looked up from germline, CDR1 is SGHVS and CDR2 is FQNEAQ. The CDR3 nucleotides are TGTGCCAGCAGCTTAGCTGGCAGGGCGGACGAGCAGTACTTC. Translating gives CASSLAGRADEQYF.